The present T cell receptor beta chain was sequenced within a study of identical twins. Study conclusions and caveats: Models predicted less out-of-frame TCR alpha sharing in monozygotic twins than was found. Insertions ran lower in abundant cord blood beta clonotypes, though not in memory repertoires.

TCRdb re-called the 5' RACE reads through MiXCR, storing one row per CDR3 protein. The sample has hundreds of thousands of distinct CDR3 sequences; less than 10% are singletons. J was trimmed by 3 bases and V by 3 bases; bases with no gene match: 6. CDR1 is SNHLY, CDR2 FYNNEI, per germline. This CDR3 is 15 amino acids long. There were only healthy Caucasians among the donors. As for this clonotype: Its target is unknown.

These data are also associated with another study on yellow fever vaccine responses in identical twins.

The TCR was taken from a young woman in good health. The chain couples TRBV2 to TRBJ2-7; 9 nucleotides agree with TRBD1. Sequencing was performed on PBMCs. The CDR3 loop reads CASSDLQGAGYEQYF. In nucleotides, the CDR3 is TGTGCCAGCAGTGACCTACAGGGGGCCGGCTACGAGCAGTACTTC.